These 2 T cell receptor beta chains originate from one sample sequenced in a study of blood T cell repertoires in COVID-19. This table comes from immunoSEQ multiplex PCR, and its TCRdb copy is limited to in-frame clones, with some not included. This table has roughly 70,000 clones, around 81% appearing once. Sequencing was carried out using peripheral blood. Source of these receptors: an older woman with acute or convalescent COVID-19.

This chain connects TRBV19 to TRBJ1-1; D might be TRBD1 (5 bases). The germline V gene encodes CDR1 LNHDA and CDR2 SQIVND (reference sequence). The V and J ends lost 1 base and 1 base respectively, with 7 bases between them. The CDR3 has 14 residues. CDR3 bases: TGTGCCAGTAGTATAGGGGGCACGAACACTGAAGCTTTCTTT. It translates to CASSIGGTNTEAFF. Supplemented by reference TRBV19 and TRBJ1-1, the full variable domain reads DGGITQSPKYLFRKEGQNVTLSCEQNLNHDAMYWYRQDPGQGLRLIYYSQIVNDFQKGDIAEGYSVSREKKESFPLTVTSAQKNPTAFYLCASSIGGTNTEAFFGQGTRLTVV.

The chain employs TRBV5-1 and TRBJ2-3; 8 nucleotides line up with TRBD1. After removal of 0 bases from V and 0 bases from J, the junction contained 3 bases not matched to a gene. Germline V CDR1 and CDR2: SGHRS, YFSETQ. The CDR3 runs to 16 residues. The CDR3, as DNA: TGCGCCAGCAGCTTGGCAGGGGGCCTTAGCACAGATACGCAGTATTTT. This translates into CASSLAGGLSTDTQYF. The variable domain in full, with the rest retrieved from reference TRBV5-1 and TRBJ2-3, is KAGVTQTPRYLIKTRGQQVTLSCSPISGHRSVSWYQQTPGQGLQFLFEYFSETQRNKGNFPGRFSGRQFSNSRSEMNVSTLELGDSALYLCASSLAGGLSTDTQYFGPGTRLTVL.